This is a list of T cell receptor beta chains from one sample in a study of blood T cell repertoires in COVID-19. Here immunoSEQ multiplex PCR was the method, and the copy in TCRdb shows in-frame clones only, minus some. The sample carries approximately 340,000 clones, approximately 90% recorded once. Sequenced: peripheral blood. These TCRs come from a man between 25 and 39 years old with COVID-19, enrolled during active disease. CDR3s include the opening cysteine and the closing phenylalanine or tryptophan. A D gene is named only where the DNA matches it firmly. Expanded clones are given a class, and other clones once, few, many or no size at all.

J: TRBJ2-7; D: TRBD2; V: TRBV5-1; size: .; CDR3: CASSLVPLLAGGFGPAYEQYF; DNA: TGCGCCAGCAGCTTGGTACCCCTACTAGCGGGAGGATTTGGCCCCGCCTACGAGCAGTACTTC
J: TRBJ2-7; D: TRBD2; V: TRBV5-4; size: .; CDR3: CASSSFLRGGDHEQYF; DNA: TGTGCCAGCAGCTCCTTCTTGCGGGGGGGGGACCACGAGCAGTACTTC
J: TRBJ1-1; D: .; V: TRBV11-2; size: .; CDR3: CASSRSRTEAFF; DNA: TGTGCCAGCAGTCGTAGTCGGACTGAAGCTTTCTTT
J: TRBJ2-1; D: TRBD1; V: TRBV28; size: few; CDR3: CASRGHTGGENNEQFF; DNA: TGTGCCAGCAGGGGTCATACAGGGGGAGAGAACAATGAGCAGTTCTTC
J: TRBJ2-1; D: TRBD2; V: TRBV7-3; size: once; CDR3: CASSLMGLAGGNEQFF; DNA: TGTGCCAGCAGCTTAATGGGGCTAGCGGGGGGAAATGAGCAGTTCTTC
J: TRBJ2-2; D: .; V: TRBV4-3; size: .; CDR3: CASSQEAGALNTGELFF; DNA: TGCGCCAGCAGCCAAGAGGCGGGGGCTTTGAACACCGGGGAGCTGTTTTTT
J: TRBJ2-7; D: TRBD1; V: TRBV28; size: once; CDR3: CASSSPGTGTYEQYF; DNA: TGTGCCAGCAGTTCTCCGGGGACAGGGACCTACGAGCAGTACTTC
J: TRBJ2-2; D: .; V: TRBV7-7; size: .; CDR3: CASSQGQGGTGELFF; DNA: TGTGCCAGCAGCCAAGGGCAGGGCGGAACCGGGGAGCTGTTTTTT
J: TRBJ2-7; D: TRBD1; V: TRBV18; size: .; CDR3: CASSLSGTGGGEQYF; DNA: TGTGCCAGCTCACTCTCCGGGACAGGGGGAGGCGAGCAGTACTTC
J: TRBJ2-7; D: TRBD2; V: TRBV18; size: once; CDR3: CASSPPSGSDEQYF; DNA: TGTGCCAGCTCACCACCCAGCGGGAGCGACGAGCAGTACTTC
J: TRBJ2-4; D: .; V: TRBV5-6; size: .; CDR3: CASSLVWRVKNIQYF; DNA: TGTGCCAGCAGCTTGGTCTGGAGGGTAAAAAACATTCAGTACTTC
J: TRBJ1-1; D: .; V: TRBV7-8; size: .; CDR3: CASSPPPLQGPNTEAFF; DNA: TGTGCCAGCAGCCCACCCCCCCTCCAGGGGCCCAACACTGAAGCTTTCTTT
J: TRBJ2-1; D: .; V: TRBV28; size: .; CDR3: CASIPSPGGLSDEQFF; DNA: TGTGCCAGCATCCCATCCCCGGGGGGCCTTTCGGATGAGCAGTTCTTC
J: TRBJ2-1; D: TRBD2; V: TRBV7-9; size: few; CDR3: CASSPQLLAGEQFF; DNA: TGTGCCAGCAGCCCCCAATTACTAGCGGGGGAGCAGTTCTTC
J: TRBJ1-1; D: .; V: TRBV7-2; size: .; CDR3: CASSLARFQGTEAFF; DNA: TGTGCCAGCAGCTTAGCGCGTTTTCAGGGTACTGAAGCTTTCTTT
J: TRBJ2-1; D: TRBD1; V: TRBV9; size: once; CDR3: CASSARDRPYNEQFF; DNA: TGTGCCAGCAGCGCCCGGGACAGGCCTTACAATGAGCAGTTCTTC
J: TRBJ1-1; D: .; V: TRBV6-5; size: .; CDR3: CASSYNRVRVTEAFF; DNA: TGTGCCAGCAGTTACAACAGGGTTCGGGTCACTGAAGCTTTCTTT